The clone carrying this T cell receptor (beta chain) was counted only a few times. These data originate in a study of blood T cell repertoires in COVID-19. The repertoire was sequenced with immunoSEQ multiplex PCR; TCRdb's copy has only in-frame clones and lacks some. The data contain around 99,000 clones, around 80% of them singletons. There are 14 residues in the CDR3. Germline V gives CDR1 LGHNA, CDR2 YSLEER. V lost 6 bases to trimming and J lost 1 base, with 12 bases between them. Sequencing was done on a sample of peripheral blood. The genes are TRBV4-3 and TRBJ1-1, with unresolved D. The receptor comes from a man aged 50-59 years who had recovered from COVID-19. The CDR3: CASRGLGTNTEAFF. The CDR3 DNA sequence: TGCGCCAGCAGAGGACTTGGAACGAACACTGAAGCTTTCTTT.